These T cell receptor beta chains were read from a single sample in a study of blood T cell repertoires in COVID-19. Assay used: immunoSEQ multiplex PCR; TCRdb lists only in-frame clones, some missing. The sample includes under 90,000 clones, around 85% of them seen just once. The sample consisted of peripheral blood. These receptors all come from a man in his sixties with acute or convalescent COVID-19. Both conserved end residues are part of each CDR3. A D gene is named only where the DNA matches it firmly. Size values are once, few and many counts, or a class for expanded clones, and some rows have none.

TRBJ2-1	TRBV4-3	-	-	CASSQAGQTYNEQFF	TGCGCCAGCAGCCAAGCTGGACAGACCTACAATGAGCAGTTCTTC
TRBJ1-1	TRBV12-3/TRBV12-4	many	-	CASSQGRAEAFF	TGTGCCAGCAGCCAGGGGAGGGCTGAAGCTTTCTTT
TRBJ1-2	TRBV28	-	TRBD1	CASSLPPGQGGYGYTF	TGTGCCAGCAGCCTCCCTCCGGGACAGGGGGGCTATGGCTACACCTTC
TRBJ2-1	TRBV4-1	-	TRBD2	CASSQDLAGGVYNEQFF	TGCGCCAGCAGCCAAGATCTAGCGGGGGGCGTCTACAATGAGCAGTTCTTC
TRBJ2-1	TRBV7-2	-	TRBD2	CASSATSIAYNEQFF	TGTGCCAGCAGCGCGACTAGCATAGCCTACAATGAGCAGTTCTTC
TRBJ1-1	TRBV7-2	-	TRBD1	CASSLVRGTGEPHPEAFF	TGTGCCAGCAGCTTAGTACGGGGGACAGGGGAACCCCACCCTGAAGCTTTCTTT
TRBJ2-7	TRBV19	-	-	CASSMQGPENSYEQYF	TGTGCCAGTAGTATGCAGGGCCCTGAAAATTCCTACGAGCAGTACTTC
TRBJ1-1	TRBV10-3	-	TRBD1	CAISTGGGGTEAFF	TGTGCCATCAGCACAGGGGGAGGCGGCACTGAAGCTTTCTTT
TRBJ2-7	TRBV11-2	once	TRBD1	CASSSQVSGTGGFYEQYF	TGTGCCAGCAGCTCCCAAGTCTCCGGGACAGGGGGTTTCTACGAGCAGTACTTC
TRBJ1-1	TRBV19	-	-	CASSIETENTEAFF	TGTGCCAGTAGTATAGAGACAGAAAACACTGAAGCTTTCTTT
TRBJ1-2	TRBV5-1	few	-	CASSPRFDRGIYGYTF	TGCGCCAGCAGCCCCCGGTTTGACCGGGGGATCTATGGCTACACCTTC
TRBJ2-1	TRBV7-8	-	TRBD2	CASSLAAEGRTSVGEQFF	TGTGCCAGCAGCTTAGCCGCCGAGGGGAGGACTAGCGTTGGTGAGCAGTTCTTC
TRBJ1-1	TRBV7-2	-	-	CASSLALEGVNTEAFF	TGTGCCAGCAGCTTAGCGCTGGAGGGAGTGAACACTGAAGCTTTCTTT
TRBJ2-2	TRBV5-6	-	TRBD2	CASSLPLAGSTGELFF	TGTGCCAGCAGCTTGCCGCTAGCGGGGAGCACCGGGGAGCTGTTTTTT
TRBJ1-3	TRBV9	-	-	CASSTAGTISGNTIYF	TGTGCCAGCAGCACGGCAGGAACCATCTCTGGAAACACCATATATTTT
TRBJ1-4	TRBV18	-	-	CASSPSTGVGPFRGKLFF	TGTGCCAGCTCACCCTCAACGGGGGTAGGCCCTTTCCGGGGAAAACTGTTTTTT
TRBJ1-2	TRBV30	-	-	CAAQTGNNYGYTF	TGTGCCGCCCAAACGGGAAACAACTATGGCTACACCTTC
TRBJ2-5	TRBV5-5	-	-	CASSEPGVGETQYF	TGTGCCAGCTCCGAGCCCGGGGTAGGGGAGACCCAGTACTTC